This is a list of T cell receptor beta chains from one sample in a study of PD-1 blockade in classical Hodgkin lymphoma. Measured with immunoSEQ multiplex PCR; TCRdb has only the in-frame clones, and not every one. This table has over 50,000 clones, approximately 84% appearing once. This sample comprised peripheral blood mononuclear cells (PBMCs), obtained at baseline. The receptors here all came from a human donor with classical Hodgkin lymphoma. Each CDR3 is given with its conserved first and last residue. Each record gives: J gene, clone size, V gene, D gene, CDR3 protein, CDR3 DNA. The D gene is left open where the match is weak. For some rows the clone size is stated as once, few or many, or as a class when expanded; others skip it.

j_gene: TRBJ1-4
abundance: -
v_gene: TRBV5-6
d_gene: -
CDR3aa: CASSRLGPINEKLFF
CDR3nt: TGTGCCAGCAGCCGGTTGGGACCGATTAATGAAAAACTGTTTTTT

j_gene: TRBJ1-5
abundance: -
v_gene: TRBV5-6
d_gene: -
CDR3aa: CASSLGEGRGENQPQHF
CDR3nt: TGTGCCAGCAGCTTGGGAGAGGGGCGCGGGGAAAATCAGCCCCAGCATTTT

j_gene: TRBJ2-3
abundance: -
v_gene: TRBV30
d_gene: -
CDR3aa: CAWSTKQGRYGSGVTQYF
CDR3nt: TGTGCCTGGAGTACCAAACAGGGTCGTTATGGATCCGGAGTTACGCAGTATTTT

j_gene: TRBJ2-1
abundance: once
v_gene: TRBV27
d_gene: TRBD2
CDR3aa: CASMGLAGGENEQFF
CDR3nt: TGTGCCAGCATGGGACTAGCGGGAGGGGAAAATGAGCAGTTCTTC

j_gene: TRBJ2-3
abundance: -
v_gene: TRBV28
d_gene: -
CDR3aa: CASSLRGGVHTQYF
CDR3nt: TGTGCCAGCAGTTTACGGGGTGGGGTGCATACGCAGTATTTT

j_gene: TRBJ1-4
abundance: -
v_gene: TRBV19
d_gene: -
CDR3aa: CASSMPQNEKLFF
CDR3nt: TGTGCCAGTAGTATGCCCCAGAATGAAAAACTGTTTTTT

j_gene: TRBJ2-7
abundance: many
v_gene: TRBV10-3
d_gene: TRBD1
CDR3aa: CAISESLTGGLNEQYF
CDR3nt: TGTGCCATCAGTGAGAGCCTGACAGGGGGGCTAAACGAGCAGTACTTC

j_gene: TRBJ1-5
abundance: -
v_gene: TRBV4-1
d_gene: -
CDR3aa: CASSPLTSGNQPQHF
CDR3nt: TGCGCCAGCAGCCCCCTTACCAGTGGCAATCAGCCCCAGCATTTT

j_gene: TRBJ2-7
abundance: many
v_gene: TRBV29-1
d_gene: TRBD2
CDR3aa: CSVMIAGVYEQYF
CDR3nt: TGCAGCGTGATGATAGCGGGAGTTTACGAGCAGTACTTC

j_gene: TRBJ1-1
abundance: -
v_gene: TRBV6-1
d_gene: TRBD1
CDR3aa: CASSDPPGQMNTEAFF
CDR3nt: TGTGCCAGCAGTGACCCACCGGGACAGATGAACACTGAAGCTTTCTTT

j_gene: TRBJ2-2
abundance: -
v_gene: TRBV29-1
d_gene: -
CDR3aa: CSAWTQATGELFF
CDR3nt: TGCAGCGCCTGGACACAAGCCACCGGGGAGCTGTTTTTT

j_gene: TRBJ2-4
abundance: few
v_gene: TRBV7-9
d_gene: -
CDR3aa: CASSLGGSLAKNIQYF
CDR3nt: TGTGCCAGCAGCTTAGGTGGTTCGCTAGCCAAAAACATTCAGTACTTC

j_gene: TRBJ2-2
abundance: -
v_gene: TRBV7-2
d_gene: TRBD2
CDR3aa: CASSLYRGSDTGELFF
CDR3nt: TGTGCCAGCAGCTTATATCGCGGGAGCGACACCGGGGAGCTGTTTTTT

j_gene: TRBJ2-1
abundance: -
v_gene: TRBV6-4
d_gene: -
CDR3aa: CASSTGNEQFF
CDR3nt: TGTGCCAGCAGTACCGGCAATGAGCAGTTCTTC

j_gene: TRBJ1-2
abundance: -
v_gene: TRBV18
d_gene: -
CDR3aa: CASSGANYGYTF
CDR3nt: TGTGCCAGCTCAGGGGCGAACTATGGCTACACCTTC

j_gene: TRBJ1-4
abundance: -
v_gene: TRBV5-4
d_gene: TRBD1
CDR3aa: CASSPDRADREKLFF
CDR3nt: TGTGCCAGCAGCCCAGACAGGGCGGACAGGGAAAAACTGTTTTTT

j_gene: TRBJ1-1
abundance: -
v_gene: TRBV9
d_gene: -
CDR3aa: CASSVGDYTEAFF
CDR3nt: TGTGCCAGCAGCGTAGGCGATTACACTGAAGCTTTCTTT

j_gene: TRBJ2-5
abundance: -
v_gene: TRBV6-6
d_gene: TRBD1
CDR3aa: CASTDYGDRVETQYF
CDR3nt: TGTGCCAGCACCGACTACGGGGACAGGGTGGAGACCCAGTACTTC

j_gene: TRBJ2-7
abundance: -
v_gene: TRBV6-1
d_gene: -
CDR3aa: CASSLDGSYEQYF
CDR3nt: TGTGCCAGCAGTCTGGACGGATCCTACGAGCAGTACTTC

j_gene: TRBJ2-7
abundance: -
v_gene: TRBV18
d_gene: TRBD1
CDR3aa: CASSPSTGGEQYF
CDR3nt: TGTGCCAGCTCACCATCGACAGGGGGAGAGCAGTACTTC

j_gene: TRBJ2-1
abundance: -
v_gene: TRBV11-2
d_gene: -
CDR3aa: CASSFQILNEQFF
CDR3nt: TGTGCCAGCAGCTTCCAGATCCTCAATGAGCAGTTCTTC

j_gene: TRBJ2-1
abundance: -
v_gene: TRBV19
d_gene: -
CDR3aa: CASRELGSYNEQFF
CDR3nt: TGTGCCAGCAGGGAACTCGGCTCCTACAATGAGCAGTTCTTC

j_gene: TRBJ2-1
abundance: few
v_gene: TRBV29-1
d_gene: -
CDR3aa: CSVEEAAGSYNEQFF
CDR3nt: TGCAGCGTTGAGGAGGCCGCAGGATCCTACAATGAGCAGTTCTTC

j_gene: TRBJ2-1
abundance: -
v_gene: TRBV5-1
d_gene: TRBD2
CDR3aa: CASSLEGLAGTNEQFF
CDR3nt: TGCGCCAGCAGCTTGGAGGGACTAGCGGGAACCAATGAGCAGTTCTTC

j_gene: TRBJ1-1
abundance: -
v_gene: TRBV11-3
d_gene: -
CDR3aa: CASSSPRVNTEAFF
CDR3nt: TGTGCCAGCAGCTCGCCAAGAGTGAACACTGAAGCTTTCTTT

j_gene: TRBJ2-2
abundance: -
v_gene: TRBV10-3
d_gene: -
CDR3aa: CAISETTRFEGIGELFF
CDR3nt: TGTGCCATCAGTGAGACAACTAGGTTCGAGGGGATCGGGGAGCTGTTTTTT